Described below is a single T cell receptor (beta chain) sequence and its context. TCRdb keeps only in-frame clones here, not all; method: immunoSEQ multiplex PCR. The sample includes about 69,000 clones, 90% to 95% of them seen just once. The source of the sample is a study of T cell changes during pregnancy in multiple sclerosis. The germline V and J ends were trimmed by 0 bases and 3 bases, with 9 bases remaining between them. This CDR3 comprises 15 residues. Per germline, CDR1 MNHEY and CDR2 SMNVEV (reference sequence). The rearrangement links TRBV27 to TRBJ1-5; the D is unclear. The sequence was obtained from a female donor in good health, enrolled as a control in a pregnancy study. The source was CD4+ T cells from peripheral blood mononuclear cells, collected in the third trimester of pregnancy. In nucleotides, the CDR3 is TGTGCCAGCAGTTTATCGCGGCAGAACAATCAGCCCCAGCATTTT. Translation: CASSLSRQNNQPQHF.